A selection of T cell receptor beta chains follows, all from one sample in a study of blood T cell repertoires in COVID-19. Data came from immunoSEQ multiplex PCR; TCRdb stores just in-frame clones and leaves some out. The data contain 330,000 or so clones, roughly 90% of them singletons. The sequencing input was PBMCs or T cells enriched from blood (not recorded which). The receptors stem from a woman younger than 45 who had recovered from COVID-19. CDR3s include the opening cysteine and the closing phenylalanine or tryptophan. The D gene is left open where the match is weak. A row's size may be missing; if present it is once, few, many or a size class.

cdr3_nt | cdr3_aa | j_call | clone_size | d_call | v_call
TGTGCCAGCAGCGAAAGCAATTTCGGCTACACCTTC | CASSESNFGYTF | TRBJ1-2 | . | . | TRBV11-1
TGTGCCTGGAGCGTCGGAGGTCCCTATGGCTACACCTTC | CAWSVGGPYGYTF | TRBJ1-2 | . | . | TRBV30
TGTGCCAGCTCACCAAAACAGGGACTGAACACTGAAGCTTTCTTT | CASSPKQGLNTEAFF | TRBJ1-1 | once | . | TRBV18
TGTGCCACCAGCAGAGGACAGCTTAACTATGGCTACACCTTC | CATSRGQLNYGYTF | TRBJ1-2 | many | . | TRBV15
TGTGCCAGCTCACTCAGGACAGACTACAAAAACATTCAGTACTTC | CASSLRTDYKNIQYF | TRBJ2-4 | . | . | TRBV18
TGTGCCACCAGCAGAGATGACTCGGCGACCCAGTACTTC | CATSRDDSATQYF | TRBJ2-5 | . | . | TRBV15
TGTGCCAGCAGCTTGGTGGCAGGGGGCCGAGAGACCCAGTACTTC | CASSLVAGGRETQYF | TRBJ2-5 | . | TRBD1 | TRBV5-4
TGTGCCAGCAGTCCTGGACTAGTGTACTATGAGCAGTTCTTC | CASSPGLVYYEQFF | TRBJ2-1 | . | TRBD2 | TRBV6-5
TGTGCCAGCGGGCGAAGGACAGGGGGCGGAAACTATGGCTACACCTTC | CASGRRTGGGNYGYTF | TRBJ1-2 | . | TRBD1 | TRBV7-2
TGTGCCACCAGCAGACAGACAGGGGCTGAAGCTTTCTTT | CATSRQTGAEAFF | TRBJ1-1 | . | TRBD1 | TRBV15
TGTGCCAGCAGCCAGGGGCCTAGCGGGATGGTGTACAATGAGCAGTTCTTC | CASSQGPSGMVYNEQFF | TRBJ2-1 | . | TRBD2 | TRBV7-9
TGTGCCAGCATTCTTGGCCTACTAGCGAGCAATGAGCAGTTCTTC | CASILGLLASNEQFF | TRBJ2-1 | once | TRBD2 | TRBV2
TGCGCCAGCAGCCCCCTGGGGGGGACCCAGCCCCAGCATTTT | CASSPLGGTQPQHF | TRBJ1-5 | . | . | TRBV5-1
TGTGCCAGCAGCTTCCTAGGACTAGCGGGAGTACACGATGAGCAGTTCTTC | CASSFLGLAGVHDEQFF | TRBJ2-1 | . | TRBD2 | TRBV13
TGCGCCAGCAGCCAACAGGGTAGGGAAGGCTACACCTTC | CASSQQGREGYTF | TRBJ1-2 | once | . | TRBV5-1